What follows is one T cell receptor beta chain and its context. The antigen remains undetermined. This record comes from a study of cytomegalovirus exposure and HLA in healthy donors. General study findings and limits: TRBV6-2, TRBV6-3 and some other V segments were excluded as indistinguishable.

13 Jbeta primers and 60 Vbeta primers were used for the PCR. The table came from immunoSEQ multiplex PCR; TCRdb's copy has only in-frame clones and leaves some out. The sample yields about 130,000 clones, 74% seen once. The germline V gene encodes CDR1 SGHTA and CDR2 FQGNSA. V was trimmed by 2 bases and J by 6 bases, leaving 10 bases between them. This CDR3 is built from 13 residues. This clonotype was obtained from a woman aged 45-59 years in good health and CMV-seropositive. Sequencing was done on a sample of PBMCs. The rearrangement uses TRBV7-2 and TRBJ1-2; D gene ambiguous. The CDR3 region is CASSLRGPDGYTF. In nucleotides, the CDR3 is TGTGCCAGCAGCTTAAGAGGCCCGGATGGCTACACCTTC.